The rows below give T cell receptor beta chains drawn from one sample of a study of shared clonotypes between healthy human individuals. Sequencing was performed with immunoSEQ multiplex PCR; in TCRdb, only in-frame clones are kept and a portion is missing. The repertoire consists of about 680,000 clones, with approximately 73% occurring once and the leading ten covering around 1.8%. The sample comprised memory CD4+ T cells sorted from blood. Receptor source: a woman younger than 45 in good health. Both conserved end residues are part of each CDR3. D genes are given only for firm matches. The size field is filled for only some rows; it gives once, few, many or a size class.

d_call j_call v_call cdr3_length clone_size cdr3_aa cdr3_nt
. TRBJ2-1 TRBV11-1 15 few CASSLALERGNEQFF TGTGCCAGCAGCTTAGCACTAGAGCGTGGCAATGAGCAGTTCTTC
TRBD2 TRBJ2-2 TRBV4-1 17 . CASSQVRAGAKTGELFF TGCGCCAGCAGCCAAGTTAGAGCGGGAGCGAAAACCGGGGAGCTGTTTTTT
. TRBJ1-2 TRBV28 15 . CASSPPGTLNYGYTF TGTGCCAGCAGTCCCCCCGGCACTCTTAACTATGGCTACACCTTC
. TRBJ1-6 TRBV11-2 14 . CASSMSSYNSPLHF TGTGCCAGCAGCATGAGCTCCTATAATTCACCCCTCCACTTT
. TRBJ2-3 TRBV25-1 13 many CASRVAVEDTQYF TGTGCCAGCAGGGTGGCAGTAGAAGATACGCAGTATTTT
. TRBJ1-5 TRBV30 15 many CAWSVKGLDNQPQHF TGTGCCTGGAGTGTTAAGGGCCTCGACAATCAGCCCCAGCATTTT
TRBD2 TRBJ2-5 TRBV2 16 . CASSEELAGGRGTQYF TGTGCCAGCAGTGAAGAGTTAGCGGGAGGTCGGGGGACCCAGTACTTC
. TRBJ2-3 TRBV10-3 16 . CAISLEGLQETDTQYF TGTGCCATCAGTCTGGAGGGGTTACAGGAGACAGATACGCAGTATTTT
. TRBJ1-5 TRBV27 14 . CASSLSRIGQPQHF TGTGCCAGCAGTCTATCACGGATTGGACAGCCCCAGCATTTT
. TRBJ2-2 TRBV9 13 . CASSVQRDGELFF TGTGCCAGCAGCGTCCAAAGGGACGGGGAGCTGTTTTTT
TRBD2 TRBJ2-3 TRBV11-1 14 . CASSLNTGGDTQYF TGTGCCAGCAGCCTTAATACGGGAGGGGATACGCAGTATTTT
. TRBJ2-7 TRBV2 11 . CASSTVYEQYF TGTGCCAGCAGTACAGTGTACGAGCAGTACTTC
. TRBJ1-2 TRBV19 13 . CASAQGGLYGYTF TGTGCCAGTGCCCAGGGAGGTCTCTATGGCTACACCTTC
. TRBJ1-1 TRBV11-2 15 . CASSLGLGQGGRAFF TGTGCCAGCAGCTTAGGTCTGGGGCAGGGTGGTCGAGCTTTCTTT
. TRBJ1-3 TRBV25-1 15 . CASSSPPNSGNTIYF TGTGCCAGCAGTTCTCCCCCCAACTCTGGAAACACCATATATTTT
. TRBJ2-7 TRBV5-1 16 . CASSLGFGSPSYEQYF TGCGCCAGCAGCTTGGGGTTCGGGAGCCCGTCCTACGAGCAGTACTTC
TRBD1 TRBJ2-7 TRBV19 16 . CASQGQGRGATYEQYF TGTGCCAGTCAGGGACAGGGTAGGGGCGCGACCTACGAGCAGTACTTC
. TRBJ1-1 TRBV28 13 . CASNAKQNTEAFF TGTGCCAGCAACGCCAAGCAAAACACTGAAGCTTTCTTT
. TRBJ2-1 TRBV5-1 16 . CASSLGTAGIYNEQFF TGCGCCAGCAGCTTGGGGACTGCGGGCATCTACAATGAGCAGTTCTTC
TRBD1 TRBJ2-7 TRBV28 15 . CASRTGTGLFYEQYF TGTGCCAGCAGGACCGGGACAGGGTTATTCTACGAGCAGTACTTC
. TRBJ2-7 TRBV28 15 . CASSLVRVPPYEQYF TGTGCCAGCAGTTTAGTCAGGGTGCCCCCCTACGAGCAGTACTTC
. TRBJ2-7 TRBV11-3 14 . CASSSSRGKGEQYF TGTGCCAGCAGCTCGAGCAGGGGAAAGGGGGAGCAGTACTTC
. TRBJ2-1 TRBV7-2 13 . CASSLGADNEQFF TGTGCCAGCAGCTTAGGGGCCGACAATGAGCAGTTCTTC
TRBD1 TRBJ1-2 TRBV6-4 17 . CASSDSNRGRLFDGYTF TGTGCCAGCAGTGACTCTAACAGGGGGCGCCTATTCGATGGCTACACCTTC
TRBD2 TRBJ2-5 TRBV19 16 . CASSRSHGRAPETQYF TGTGCCAGTAGTAGGAGCCACGGGAGGGCTCCAGAGACCCAGTACTTC
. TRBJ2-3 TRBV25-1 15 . CASAVGRRATDTQYF TGTGCCAGCGCCGTAGGGAGGAGGGCCACAGATACGCAGTATTTT
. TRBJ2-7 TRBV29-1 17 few CSVGRGSRGGSSYEQYF TGCAGCGTTGGAAGGGGGTCCAGGGGAGGGAGCTCCTACGAGCAGTACTTC
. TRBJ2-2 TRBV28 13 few CASSHGVEGELFF TGTGCCAGCAGCCATGGGGTGGAGGGGGAGCTGTTTTTT
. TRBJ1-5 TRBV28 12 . CASSSQWRPQHF TGTGCCAGCAGTTCCCAATGGCGGCCCCAGCATTTT
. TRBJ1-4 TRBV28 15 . CASSTTMGLTGKLFF TGTGCCAGCAGCACTACCATGGGACTTACCGGAAAACTGTTTTTT
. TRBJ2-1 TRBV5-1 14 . CASRVWGAGGEQFF TGCGCCAGCAGGGTATGGGGAGCTGGTGGTGAGCAGTTCTTC
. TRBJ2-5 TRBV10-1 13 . CASSESGGTAQYF TGCGCCAGCAGTGAGTCGGGGGGAACGGCCCAGTACTTC
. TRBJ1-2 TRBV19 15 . CASSIEEGTHYGYTF TGTGCCAGTAGTATAGAGGAGGGAACGCACTATGGCTACACCTTC
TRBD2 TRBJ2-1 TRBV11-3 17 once CASSTQGLAGRPNEQFF TGTGCCAGCAGCACCCAGGGGCTAGCGGGACGCCCCAATGAGCAGTTCTTC